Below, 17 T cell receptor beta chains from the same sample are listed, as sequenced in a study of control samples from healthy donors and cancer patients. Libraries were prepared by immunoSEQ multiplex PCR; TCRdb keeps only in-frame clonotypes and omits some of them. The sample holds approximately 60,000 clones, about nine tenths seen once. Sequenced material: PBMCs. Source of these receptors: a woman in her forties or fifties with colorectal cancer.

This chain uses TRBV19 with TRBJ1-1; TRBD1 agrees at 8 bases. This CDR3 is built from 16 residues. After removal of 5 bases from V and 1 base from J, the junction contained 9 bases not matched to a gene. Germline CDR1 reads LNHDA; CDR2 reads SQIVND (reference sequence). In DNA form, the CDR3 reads TGTGCCAGTAGTTTTGCGTTGGGGACAGGGAACACTGAAGCTTTCTTT. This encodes CASSFALGTGNTEAFF.

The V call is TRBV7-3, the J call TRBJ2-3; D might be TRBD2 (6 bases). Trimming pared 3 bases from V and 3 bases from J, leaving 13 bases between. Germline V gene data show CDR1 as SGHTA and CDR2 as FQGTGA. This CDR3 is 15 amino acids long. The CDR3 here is CASSFIGGGTDTQYF. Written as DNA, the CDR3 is TGTGCCAGCAGCTTTATCGGTGGGGGGACAGATACGCAGTATTTT.

CDR3 nucleotides: TGCAGTGCTTCGGTGTACAATGAGCAGTTCTTC. This codes for CSASVYNEQFF. The rearrangement links TRBV20-1 to TRBJ2-1; D unresolved. In germline, CDR1 is DFQATT, CDR2 SNEGSKA (reference sequence). Between the trimmed V and J ends, which lost 5 bases and 4 bases, there was a span of 6 bases. CDR3 length: 11 amino acids.

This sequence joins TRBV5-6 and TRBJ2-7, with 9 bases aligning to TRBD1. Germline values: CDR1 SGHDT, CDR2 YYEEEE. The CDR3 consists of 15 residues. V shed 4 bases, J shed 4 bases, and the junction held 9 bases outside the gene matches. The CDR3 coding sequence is TGTGCCAGCAGCGCACGACAGGGGGTGGTTTACGAGCAGTACTTC. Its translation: CASSARQGVVYEQYF.

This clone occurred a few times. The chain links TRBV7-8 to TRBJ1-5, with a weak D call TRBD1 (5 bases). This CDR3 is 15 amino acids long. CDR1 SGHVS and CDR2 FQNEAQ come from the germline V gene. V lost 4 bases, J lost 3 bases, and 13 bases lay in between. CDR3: CASSSGRVINQPQHF. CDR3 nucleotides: TGTGCCAGCAGCTCGGGACGGGTAATCAATCAGCCCCAGCATTTT.

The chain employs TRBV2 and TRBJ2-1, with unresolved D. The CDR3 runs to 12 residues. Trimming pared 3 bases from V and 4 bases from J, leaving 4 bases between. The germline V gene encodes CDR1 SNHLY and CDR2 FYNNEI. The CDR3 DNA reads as TGTGCCAGCAGTGAGTCTTACAATGAGCAGTTCTTC. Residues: CASSESYNEQFF.

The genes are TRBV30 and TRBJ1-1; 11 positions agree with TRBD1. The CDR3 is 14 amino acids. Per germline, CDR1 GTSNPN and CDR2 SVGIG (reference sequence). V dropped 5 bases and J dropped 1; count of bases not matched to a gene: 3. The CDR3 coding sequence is TGTGCCTGGGGACAGGGGGCTGGGAACACTGAAGCTTTCTTT. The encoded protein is CAWGQGAGNTEAFF.

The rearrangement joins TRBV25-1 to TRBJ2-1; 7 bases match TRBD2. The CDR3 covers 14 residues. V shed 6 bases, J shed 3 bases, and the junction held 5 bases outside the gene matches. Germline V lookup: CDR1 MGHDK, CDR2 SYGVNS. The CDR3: CASRDSGGYNEQFF. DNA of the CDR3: TGTGCCAGCAGAGATTCGGGGGGCTACAATGAGCAGTTCTTC.

CDR3: CASSTTLAEQINEQYF. As DNA, the CDR3 is TGTGCCAGCAGCACAACTCTAGCGGAGCAGATCAACGAGCAGTACTTC. This chain connects TRBV4-2 to TRBJ2-7, with 7 bases that match TRBD2. The germline V gene encodes CDR1 LGHNA and CDR2 YNFKEQ. The CDR3 totals 16 residues. With 5 bases clipped from V and 5 bases from J, the junction kept 15 bases outside the gene matches.

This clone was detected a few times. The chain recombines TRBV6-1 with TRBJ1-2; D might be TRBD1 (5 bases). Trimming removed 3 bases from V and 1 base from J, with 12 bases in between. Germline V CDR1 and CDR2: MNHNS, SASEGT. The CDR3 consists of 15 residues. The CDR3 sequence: CASSEVQGGNYGYTF. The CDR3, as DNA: TGTGCCAGCAGTGAGGTCCAGGGCGGTAACTATGGCTACACCTTC.

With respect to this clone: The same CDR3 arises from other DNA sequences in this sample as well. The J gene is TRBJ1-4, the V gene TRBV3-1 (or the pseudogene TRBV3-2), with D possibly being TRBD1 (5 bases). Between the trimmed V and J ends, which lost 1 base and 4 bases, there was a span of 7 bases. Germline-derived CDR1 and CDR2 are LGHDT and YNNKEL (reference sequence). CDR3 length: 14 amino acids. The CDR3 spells CASSQGQSNEKLFF. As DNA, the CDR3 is TGTGCCAGCAGCCAAGGACAGAGTAATGAAAAACTGTTTTTT.

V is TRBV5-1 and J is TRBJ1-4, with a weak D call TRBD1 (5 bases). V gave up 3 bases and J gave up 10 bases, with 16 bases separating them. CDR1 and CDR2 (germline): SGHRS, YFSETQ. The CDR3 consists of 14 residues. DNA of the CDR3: TGCGCCAGCAGCTCAGGCCCGGACCAGGGAAAACTGTTTTTT. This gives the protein CASSSGPDQGKLFF.

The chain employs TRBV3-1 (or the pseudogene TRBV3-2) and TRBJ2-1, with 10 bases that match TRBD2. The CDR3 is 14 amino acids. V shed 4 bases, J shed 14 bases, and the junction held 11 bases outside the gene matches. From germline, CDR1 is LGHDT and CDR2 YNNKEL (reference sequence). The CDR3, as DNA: TGTGCCAGCAGCCTAGCGGGAGGTTTAGGGTCCGAGTTCTTC. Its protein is CASSLAGGLGSEFF.

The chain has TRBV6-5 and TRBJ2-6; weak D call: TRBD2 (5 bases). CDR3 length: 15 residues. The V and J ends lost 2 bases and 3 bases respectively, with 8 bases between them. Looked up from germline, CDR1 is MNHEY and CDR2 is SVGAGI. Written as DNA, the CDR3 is TGTGCCAGCAGTTACGGAGGTAGTGGGGCCAACGTCCTGACTTTC. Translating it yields CASSYGGSGANVLTF.

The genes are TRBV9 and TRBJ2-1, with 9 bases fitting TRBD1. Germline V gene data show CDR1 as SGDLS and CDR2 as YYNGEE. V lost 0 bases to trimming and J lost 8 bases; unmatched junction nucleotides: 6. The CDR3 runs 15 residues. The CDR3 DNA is TGTGCCAGCAGCGTAGGAGGGACAGGGAGGGATGAGCAGTTCTTC. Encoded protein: CASSVGGTGRDEQFF.

CDR3 nucleotides: TGCGCCAGCAGCTCGACCCCGGGGACAGGGAGCTCTGGAAACACCATATATTTT. Translated, it gives CASSSTPGTGSSGNTIYF. The V gene is TRBV5-1, the J gene TRBJ1-3; 9 bases are shared with TRBD1. CDR3 length: 18 residues. Germline CDR1 SGHRS, CDR2 YFSETQ. With 3 bases clipped from V and 0 bases from J, the junction kept 10 bases outside the gene matches.

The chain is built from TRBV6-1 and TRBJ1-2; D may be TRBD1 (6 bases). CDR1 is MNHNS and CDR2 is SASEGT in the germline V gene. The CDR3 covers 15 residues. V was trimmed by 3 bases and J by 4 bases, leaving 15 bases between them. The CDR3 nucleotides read TGTGCCAGCAGTGAGAGTATGGGGGGCAGCTATGGCTACACCTTC. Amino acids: CASSESMGGSYGYTF.